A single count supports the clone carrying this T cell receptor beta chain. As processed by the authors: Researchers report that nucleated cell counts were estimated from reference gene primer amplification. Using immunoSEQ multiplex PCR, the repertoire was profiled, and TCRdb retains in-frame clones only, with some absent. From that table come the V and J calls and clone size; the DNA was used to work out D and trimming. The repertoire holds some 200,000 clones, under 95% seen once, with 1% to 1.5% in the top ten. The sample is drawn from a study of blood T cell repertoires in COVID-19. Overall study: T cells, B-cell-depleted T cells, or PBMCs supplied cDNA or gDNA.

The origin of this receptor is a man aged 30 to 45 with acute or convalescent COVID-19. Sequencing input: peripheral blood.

CDR3 sequence reads: CASSLAGSRSGEQYF. CDR3 DNA: TGTGCCAGCAGCTTAGCGGGGTCCCGATCGGGGGAGCAGTACTTC. V gene TRBV7-9 combines with J gene TRBJ2-7, with D possibly being TRBD2 (5 bases). From germline, CDR1 is SEHNR and CDR2 FQNEAQ (reference sequence). V was shortened by 0 bases and J by 7 bases, with 16 bases between the two germline ends. The CDR3 is 15 residues long.